The clone carrying this TCR beta chain occurred once. Its antigen remains unidentified. This sample was taken from a study of T cell responses to AZD1222 COVID-19 vaccine. Pooling covered second doses at about 4 or about 12 weeks. Regarding the study as a whole: Only a handful of AZD1222 recipients tested seropositive at baseline. Spike-specific TCR breadth and depth rose after two AZD1222 doses. Variant regions that are unmutated are reportedly the target of nearly half of spike-specific TCRs.

The CDR3 spans 17 residues. Germline trimming cut 2 bases from V and 4 bases from J; bases unmatched to any gene: 10. The germline V gene encodes CDR1 KGHSH and CDR2 LQKENI. Clones were sequenced by immunoSEQ multiplex PCR, and TCRdb holds only the in-frame ones, with some missing. Of some 170,000 clones in the sample, around 90% were seen once. This TCR derives from an adult who received the AZD1222 COVID-19 vaccine. The chain links TRBV18 to TRBJ2-2, with 7 positions matching TRBD1. The sample here was peripheral blood, taken 28 days after the second AZD1222 dose. The CDR3 region has the DNA TGTGCCAGCTCACCAGATGGGACAGCATCGAGCACCGGGGAGCTGTTTTTT. Translation gives CASSPDGTASSTGELFF.